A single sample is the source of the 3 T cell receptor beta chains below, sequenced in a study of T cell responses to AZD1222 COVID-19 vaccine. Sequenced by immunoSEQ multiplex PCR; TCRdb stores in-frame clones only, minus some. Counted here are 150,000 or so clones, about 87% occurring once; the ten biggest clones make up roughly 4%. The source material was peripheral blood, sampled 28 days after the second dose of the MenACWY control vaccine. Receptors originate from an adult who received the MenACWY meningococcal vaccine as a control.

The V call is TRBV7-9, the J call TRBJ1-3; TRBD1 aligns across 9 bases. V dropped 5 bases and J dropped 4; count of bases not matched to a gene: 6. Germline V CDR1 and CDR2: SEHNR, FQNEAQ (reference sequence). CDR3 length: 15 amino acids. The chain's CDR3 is CASSPDRGEGNTIYF. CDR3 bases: TGTGCCAGCAGCCCAGACAGGGGGGAAGGAAACACCATATATTTT.

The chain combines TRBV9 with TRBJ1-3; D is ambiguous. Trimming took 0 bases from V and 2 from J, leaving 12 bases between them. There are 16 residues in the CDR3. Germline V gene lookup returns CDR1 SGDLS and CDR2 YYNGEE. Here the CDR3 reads CASSVATRIPGNTIYF. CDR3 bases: TGTGCCAGCAGCGTAGCTACCAGGATCCCTGGAAACACCATATATTTT.

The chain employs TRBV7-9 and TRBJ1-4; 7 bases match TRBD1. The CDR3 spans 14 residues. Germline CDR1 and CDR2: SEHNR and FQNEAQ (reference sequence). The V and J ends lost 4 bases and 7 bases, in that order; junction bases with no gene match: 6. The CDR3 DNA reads TGTGCCAGCAGCTCCAACAGGGGCAGTGAAAAACTGTTTTTT. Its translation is CASSSNRGSEKLFF.